This TCR beta chain is drawn from a study of blood T cell repertoires in COVID-19. Study-wide background: Acute and convalescent COVID-19 samples came from the United States, Italy and Spain. From T cells, B-cell-depleted T cells, or PBMCs came the material, which was cDNA or gDNA.

The V gene's germline CDR1 is LGHDT and CDR2 YNNKEL (reference sequence). V lost 2 bases and J 0 bases, leaving 13 bases between the germline ends. CDR3 length equals 17 residues. Per the original data handling: Reference gene primers were amplified, and this amplification served to estimate nucleated cell counts. Produced via immunoSEQ multiplex PCR; TCRdb's table is partial and in-frame only. V and J calls and clone size come straight from that table; D and trimming were deduced from the DNA. Seen here are 40,000 to 50,000 clones, roughly 85% observed once, and the top ten hold 2.5% to 3.5%. What was sequenced was peripheral blood. The gene calls are TRBV3-1 (or the pseudogene TRBV3-2) and TRBJ2-2; D is perhaps TRBD2 (5 bases). The receptor's source is a woman aged 80 or older with acute or convalescent COVID-19. In DNA, the CDR3 is TGTGCCAGCAGCCAAACTCGTGAGGGTGCGAACACCGGGGAGCTGTTTTTT. Residues: CASSQTREGANTGELFF.